The 9 T cell receptor beta chains below all came from one sample that was sequenced in a study of T-cell reconstitution after alpha-beta-depleted transplantation in children. A TCRbeta library incorporating unique molecular identifiers was prepared. TCRdb re-called the PCR reads through MiXCR, storing one row per CDR3 protein. Of 200,000 to 300,000 distinct CDR3 sequences in the sample, around 12% are singletons; the top ten hold about 2.6%. The sequences come from PBMCs from the stem cell graft donor, collected from the stem cell graft. These receptors were obtained from a human donor who donated a stem cell graft to a child with acute lymphoblastic leukemia.

This clonotype was detected once. A junction boundary mismatches the germline segment, possibly from a read error. The chain recombines TRBV7-2 with TRBJ2-7, with D unresolved. There are 14 residues in the CDR3. Germline lookup yields CDR1 SGHTA and CDR2 FQGNSA. CDR3 in amino acids: CASSLALGPYDQYF. In DNA, the CDR3 is TGTGCCAGCAGCTTAGCGCTAGGGCCCTACGACCAGTACTTC.

In regard to this clonotype: It may be a read error: a sequence one base away is much more abundant. The V call is TRBV3-1, the J call TRBJ1-4; unclear D gene. Trimming took off 4 bases at V and 0 bases at J, with 12 bases between the two ends. Germline V gene lookup returns CDR1 LGHDT and CDR2 YNNKEL (reference sequence). The CDR3 consists of 16 residues. The DNA of the CDR3 is TGTGCCAGCAGCCCACTTCGGCCCACAACTAATGAAAAACTGTTTTTT. Translation: CASSPLRPTTNEKLFF.

Many counts were recorded for this clonotype. This sequence joins TRBV5-1 and TRBJ1-1; no reliable D call. The CDR3 runs to 14 residues. From germline, CDR1 is SGHRS and CDR2 YFSETQ. Trimming left V 1 base short and J 4 bases short, with 11 bases between. The chain's CDR3 is CASSLFGVGTEAFF. The CDR3 DNA follows: TGCGCCAGCAGCTTGTTTGGGGTAGGCACTGAAGCTTTCTTT.

A few counts support this clonotype. The chain joins TRBV12-3 or TRBV12-4 to TRBJ2-5; 10 bases fit TRBD2. V shed 0 bases, J shed 2 bases, and the junction held 3 bases outside the gene matches. The CDR3 is made up of 16 amino acids. Here the CDR3 DNA reads TGTGCCAGCAGTTTAGCGCCACTAGCGGGGCAAGAGACCCAGTACTTC. Amino acids: CASSLAPLAGQETQYF.

This clonotype showed up many times. The chain has TRBV3-1 and TRBJ2-1, with D hard to call. Trimming pared 1 base from V and 8 bases from J, leaving 12 bases between. CDR1 and CDR2 from the germline V gene are LGHDT and YNNKEL (reference sequence). CDR3 length: 14 amino acids. The CDR3 loop reads CASSQGTGGYEQFF. CDR3 nucleotide sequence: TGTGCCAGCAGCCAAGGGACCGGTGGGTATGAGCAGTTCTTC.

This clonotype was detected a few times. V gene TRBV30 combines with J gene TRBJ2-7; a possible D gene is TRBD2 (6 bases). The V and J ends lost 0 bases and 7 bases respectively, with 10 bases between them. This CDR3 has 12 amino acids. From germline, CDR1 is GTSNPN and CDR2 SVGIG (reference sequence). The CDR3 DNA is TGTGCCTGGAGTGTTACTAGCAAGGAGCAGTACTTC. Amino acids: CAWSVTSKEQYF.

This clonotype appeared many times. The V call is TRBV12-3 or TRBV12-4, the J call TRBJ2-7; D call uncertain. The CDR3 runs 11 residues. Trimming removed 6 bases from V and 7 bases from J, with 10 bases in between. The CDR3 DNA reads as TGTGCCAGCAGCCTTAGAAGGGAGCAGTACTTC. Encoded protein: CASSLRREQYF.

This clonotype was recorded at least ten times. At one of its ends the junction is not consistent with the germline gene, which may arise from a read error. The chain carries TRBV29-1 and TRBJ1-1; D is ambiguous. Germline V gene lookup returns CDR1 SQVTM and CDR2 ANQGSEA. The CDR3 has 16 amino acids. The CDR3 reads CSVEDSRALKNTEAFF. CDR3 nucleotide sequence: TGCAGCGTTGAAGATTCTCGGGCTTTAAAGAACACCGAAGCTTTCTTT. The full variable domain, its missing parts supplied by reference TRBV29-1 and TRBJ1-1, is SAVISQKPSRDICQRGTSLTIQCQVDSQVTMMFWYRQQPGQSLTLIATANQGSEATYESGFVIDKFPISRPNLTFSTLTVSNMSPEDSSIYLCSVEDSRALKNTEAFFGQGTRLTVV.

This chain joins TRBV19 and TRBJ2-2; 8 nucleotides line up with TRBD2. The CDR3 covers 15 residues. Germline V gene sequence: CDR1 LNHDA, CDR2 SQIVND (reference sequence). Germline trimming cut 5 bases from V and 1 base from J; bases unmatched to any gene: 3. CDR3 bases: TGTGCCAGTAGTGGGGGACTAGGGAACACCGGGGAGCTGTTTTTT. The encoded protein is CASSGGLGNTGELFF.